This TCR beta chain is from a study of blood T cell repertoires in COVID-19. Trimming removed 5 bases from V and 0 bases from J, with 7 bases in between. Germline CDR1 MDHEN, CDR2 SYDVKM. The CDR3 runs to 13 residues. Using immunoSEQ multiplex PCR, the repertoire was profiled, and TCRdb retains in-frame clones only, with some absent. Found here are approximately 88,000 clones, about 83% of them singletons; the top ten hold approximately 6.3%. The sequence was obtained from a man between 65 and 79 years old with COVID-19, enrolled during active disease. The V call is TRBV28, the J call TRBJ1-1; D gene unclear. Sequenced sample: peripheral blood. In DNA, the CDR3 is TGTGCCAGCAGTGACGGAGTGAACACTGAAGCTTTCTTT. It is translated as CASSDGVNTEAFF.